These 22 T cell receptor beta chains came from one sample sequenced in a study of low-dose radiotherapy and immunotherapy resistance in tumors. Both TCRalpha and TCRbeta chains were reverse transcribed with V-gene-specific primers. It was with a constant-region primer and a V-primer adapter that TCRs were amplified over roughly 19 PCR cycles. Using its own MiXCR run on the reads, TCRdb lists one record per CDR3 protein. The table shows approximately 100,000 distinct CDR3 sequences, with 20% occurring only once. Time point meaning: after trial treatment. Indicated treatment: LDRT plus nivolumab, ipilimumab, low-dose cyclophosphamide and aspirin (RACIN trial). The source material was PBMCs, sampled after low-dose radiotherapy plus immunotherapy. The receptors derive from a male donor with prostate cancer.

This clonotype showed up many times. The chain couples TRBV5-1 to TRBJ2-3; TRBD2 might be the D (6 bases). CDR3 length equals 15 residues. Germline loops: CDR1 SGHRS, CDR2 YFSETQ. V gave up 7 bases and J gave up 1 base, with 16 bases separating them. The CDR3 DNA sequence: TGCGCCAGCTATCTTGGCGGGGCCCGCACAGATACGCAGTATTTT. This gives the protein CASYLGGARTDTQYF.

This clonotype was detected many times. The gene calls are TRBV4-1 and TRBJ2-2, with D unclear. The CDR3 contains 13 residues. V lost 4 bases to trimming and J lost 5 bases, with 8 bases between them. CDR1 is MGHRA and CDR2 is YSYEKL in the germline V gene. In DNA, the CDR3 is TGCGCCAGCAGCCTTCTACAGACCGGGGAGCTGTTTTTT. Its protein is CASSLLQTGELFF.

This clonotype was found many times. The CDR3 here is CASNLGITGELFF. Written as DNA, the CDR3 is TGTGCCAGCAACCTCGGGATCACCGGGGAGCTGTTTTTT. This chain links TRBV7-2 with TRBJ2-2; TRBD2 is a possible D gene (5 bases). The CDR3 has 13 residues. In germline, CDR1 is SGHTA, CDR2 FQGNSA. The V end was cut by 7 bases, the J end by 4 bases, with 10 bases between.

This clonotype was seen repeatedly, ten times or more. The rearrangement uses TRBV6-2 or TRBV6-3 and TRBJ1-1; the match to TRBD1 covers 9 bases. The J segment lost 4 bases and the V segment lost 9 bases, leaving 15 bases of the junction unmatched. From germline, CDR1 is MNHEY and CDR2 SVGEGT. The length of the CDR3 is 16 residues. CDR3: CASVITGGGPVTEAFF. Here the CDR3 DNA reads TGTGCCAGTGTGATAACAGGGGGCGGGCCGGTCACTGAAGCTTTCTTT.

Comments on this clonotype: Given a far larger clone just one base away, this is likely a sequencing read error. The conserved closing phenylalanine or tryptophan is absent in this CDR3, likely reflecting a read error. The chain couples TRBV6-5 to TRBJ2-7; a possible D gene is TRBD1 (6 bases). Looked up from germline, CDR1 is MNHEY and CDR2 is SVGAGI. The V gene lost 7 bases and the J gene lost 4 bases, with 11 bases spanning the gap. The CDR3 contains 12 residues. The CDR3 region has the DNA TGTGCCAGCAAGATGACAGGTTACGAGCAGTACTTA. It translates to CASKMTGYEQYL.

This clonotype showed up many times. The V and J genes are TRBV5-5 and TRBJ1-3; no clear D. The length of the CDR3 is 14 residues. V was trimmed by 4 bases and J by 1 base, leaving 9 bases between them. CDR1 SGHKS and CDR2 YYEKEE come from the germline V gene (reference sequence). The CDR3 DNA is TGTGCCAGCAGCGCAACCTCATCTGGAAACACCATATATTTT. Translation gives CASSATSSGNTIYF.

This clonotype was recorded at least ten times. The V and J genes are TRBV9 and TRBJ1-1; D is ambiguous. The CDR3 sequence is 14 residues long. Germline values: CDR1 SGDLS, CDR2 YYNGEE. V gave up 4 bases and J gave up 1 base, with 11 bases separating them. The CDR3 loop is CASSSPPGNTEAFF. In DNA form, the CDR3 reads TGTGCCAGCAGCTCCCCTCCCGGGAACACTGAAGCTTTCTTT. Complete variable domain (other parts from reference TRBV9 and TRBJ1-1): DSGVTQTPKHLITATGQRVTLRCSPRSGDLSVYWYQQSLDQGLQFLIQYYNGEERAKGNILERFSAQQFPDLHSELNLSSLELGDSALYFCASSSPPGNTEAFFGQGTRLTVV.

The chain links TRBV24-1 to TRBJ2-3; D may be TRBD1 or TRBD2 (5 bases each). The ends were cut back, 3 bases at V and 0 bases at J, with 9 bases in the middle. Germline V gives CDR1 KGHDR, CDR2 SFDVKD. The CDR3 length is 15 residues. DNA for the CDR3: TGTGCCACCAGTGATACCGGGACCAGCACAGATACGCAGTATTTT. Its translation: CATSDTGTSTDTQYF.

This clonotype was counted at least ten times. One junction end does not reproduce the germline sequence, and a read error may be involved. This chain connects TRBV5-3 to TRBJ2-5; possibly TRBD2 for D (5 bases). TRBV5-3 is identified as an open reading frame with a role that is uncertain. The CDR3 spans 13 residues. The CDR3 region has the DNA TGTGCCAGCAGCTTAGAGGGCCTCGGGACCCAGTACTTC. Translated, it gives CASSLEGLGTQYF.

This clonotype showed up many times. The V and J genes are TRBV5-1 and TRBJ2-4, with unresolved D. V gave up 0 bases and J gave up 7 bases, with 14 bases separating them. The germline gives CDR1 SGHRS, CDR2 YFSETQ. The CDR3 covers 15 residues. The CDR3 DNA follows: TGCGCCAGCAGCTTGGGGTCCGGAGCGAGTAACATTCAGTACTTC. Protein product: CASSLGSGASNIQYF.

This clonotype was recorded many times. The chain links TRBV25-1 to TRBJ2-3; weak D call: TRBD2 (5 bases). The CDR3 has 16 amino acids. Germline V gene data show CDR1 as MGHDK and CDR2 as SYGVNS. V lost 4 bases and J lost 2, with 16 bases in between. DNA of the CDR3: TGTGCCAGCAGTGTCTTTTACCAGCGGAACACAGATACGCAGTATTTT. Translated, it gives CASSVFYQRNTDTQYF.

This chain joins TRBV19 and TRBJ2-2; 8 bases are a match to TRBD1. The germline V gene has CDR1 LNHDA and CDR2 SQIVND (reference sequence). With 8 bases clipped from V and 0 bases from J, the junction kept 5 bases outside the gene matches. The CDR3 sequence is 15 residues long. The CDR3 bases are TGTGCCAGTGGAGGACAGGGCGCGAACACCGGGGAGCTGTTTTTT. It translates to CASGGQGANTGELFF.

This clonotype has a count of ten or more. The chain has TRBV12-5 and TRBJ2-1; D is possibly TRBD1 (7 bases). This CDR3 has 15 amino acids. CDR1 is LGHNT and CDR2 is FRNRAP in the germline V gene. V was shortened by 1 base and J by 5 bases, with 12 bases between the two germline ends. CDR3 nucleotide sequence: TGTGCTAGTGGTTTGGGGCAGGGGGGCAACAATGAGCAGTTCTTC. Translating it yields CASGLGQGGNNEQFF.

This clonotype appeared many times. The DNA of the CDR3 is TGCAGTGCGAGCCCACTAACCAGGGAACATTACGAGCAGTACTTC. Encoded protein: CSASPLTREHYEQYF. The rearrangement links TRBV20-1 to TRBJ2-7, with a weak D call TRBD1 (5 bases). Between the trimmed V and J ends, which lost 6 bases and 4 bases, there was a span of 22 bases. CDR1 and CDR2 (germline): DFQATT, SNEGSKA (reference sequence). The length of the CDR3 is 15 residues.

This clonotype was observed many times. The rearrangement links TRBV24-1 to TRBJ2-2; no definite D call. The CDR3 is 14 residues long. V was cut by 4 bases and J by 7 bases, with 12 bases left in between. Looked up from germline, CDR1 is KGHDR and CDR2 is SFDVKD. Here the CDR3 reads CATSDSNSYGELFF. CDR3 sequence (DNA): TGTGCCACCAGTGACTCCAACAGTTACGGGGAGCTGTTTTTT.

A single count supports this clonotype. J is TRBJ1-3 and V is TRBV6-2 or TRBV6-3; TRBD1 matches at 8 bases. Germline V CDR1 and CDR2: MNHEY, SVGEGT. Germline trimming cut 8 bases from V and 0 bases from J; bases unmatched to any gene: 9. CDR3 size: 16 residues. CDR3 loop: CASGLIGQGSGNTIYF. DNA of the CDR3: TGTGCCAGCGGATTAATCGGACAGGGCTCTGGAAACACCATATATTTT.

This clonotype was counted many times. The chain uses TRBV5-4 and TRBJ2-1; TRBD2 might be the D (6 bases). The V gene lost 0 bases and the J gene lost 9 bases, with 13 bases spanning the gap. Per the germline V gene, CDR1 is SGHNT and CDR2 is YYREEE (reference sequence). This CDR3 region has 14 residues. CDR3 nucleotide sequence: TGTGCCAGCAGCTTGGAACTTGGGAGGCCTGAGCAGTTCTTC. Protein sequence: CASSLELGRPEQFF.

This clonotype has a handful of counts. The chain has TRBV5-4 and TRBJ2-7, with a tentative D call TRBD1 (6 bases). This CDR3 is built from 14 residues. Germline assignment: CDR1 SGHNT and CDR2 YYREEE (reference sequence). V shed 1 base and J shed 2 bases, with 10 bases lying between them. The CDR3 reads CASSLRDTPYEQYF. DNA for the CDR3: TGTGCCAGCAGCTTGCGGGACACTCCCTACGAGCAGTACTTC.

This clonotype has ten or more counts. The rearrangement uses TRBV6-1 and TRBJ2-2; 10 positions agree with TRBD1. Germline CDR1 and CDR2: MNHNS and SASEGT. The CDR3 has 17 residues. The trim removed 4 bases at V and 5 bases at J, leaving 10 bases unmatched. The CDR3 DNA reads as TGTGCCAGCAGTGGGGTTTGGGGGGACAGGGGAACCGGGGAGCTGTTTTTT. Translated: CASSGVWGDRGTGELFF.

This clonotype came up many times. The chain combines TRBV6-6 with TRBJ2-7; D perhaps matches TRBD1 (6 bases). This CDR3 has 12 amino acids. V was cut by 4 bases and J by 7 bases, with 11 bases left in between. The germline gives CDR1 MNHNY, CDR2 SVGAGI (reference sequence). The CDR3 loop is CASSFDRREQYF. The CDR3 bases are TGTGCCAGCAGTTTCGACAGGAGAGAGCAGTACTTC.

The chain couples TRBV23-1 to TRBJ2-5; 7 positions agree with TRBD2. TRBV23-1 is noted as an ORF with a role that remains uncertain. CDR3 length equals 14 residues. The junction had 7 bases not matched to a gene; V was cut back by 4 bases and J by 5 bases. CDR3: CASSLGGEGETQYF. The CDR3 nucleotides are TGCGCCAGCAGTCTGGGGGGGGAGGGGGAGACCCAGTACTTC.

This clonotype was counted only a few times. The chain is built from TRBV3-1 and TRBJ2-1; TRBD2 matches at 7 bases. The ends lost 2 bases at V and 9 bases at J; junction bases unmatched: 10. Germline assignment: CDR1 LGHDT and CDR2 YNNKEL (reference sequence). CDR3 length: 15 amino acids. The CDR3 DNA sequence: TGTGCCAGCAGCCAATACGGTTTTGCGGGGGTTGAGCAGTTCTTC. It yields the protein CASSQYGFAGVEQFF.